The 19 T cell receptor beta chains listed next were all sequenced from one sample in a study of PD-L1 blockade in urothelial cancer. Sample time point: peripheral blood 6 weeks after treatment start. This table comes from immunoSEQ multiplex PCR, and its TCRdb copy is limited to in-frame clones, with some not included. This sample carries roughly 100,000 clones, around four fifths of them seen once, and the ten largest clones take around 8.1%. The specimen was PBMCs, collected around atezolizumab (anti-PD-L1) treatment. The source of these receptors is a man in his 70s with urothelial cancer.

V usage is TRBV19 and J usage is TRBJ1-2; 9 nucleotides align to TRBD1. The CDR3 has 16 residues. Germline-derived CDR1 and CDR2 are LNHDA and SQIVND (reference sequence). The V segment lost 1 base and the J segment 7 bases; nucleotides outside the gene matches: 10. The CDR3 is CASSIGRGDRASGYTF. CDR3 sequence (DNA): TGTGCCAGTAGTATAGGCAGAGGGGACAGGGCCTCTGGCTACACCTTC. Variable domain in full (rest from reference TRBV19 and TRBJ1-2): DGGITQSPKYLFRKEGQNVTLSCEQNLNHDAMYWYRQDPGQGLRLIYYSQIVNDFQKGDIAEGYSVSREKKESFPLTVTSAQKNPTAFYLCASSIGRGDRASGYTFGSGTRLTVV.

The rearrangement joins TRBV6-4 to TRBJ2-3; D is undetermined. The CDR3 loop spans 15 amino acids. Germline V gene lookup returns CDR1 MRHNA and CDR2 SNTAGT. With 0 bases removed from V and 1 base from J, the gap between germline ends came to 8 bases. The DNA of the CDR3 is TGTGCCAGCAGTGACTCGTTTGAGGGCACAGATACGCAGTATTTT. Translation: CASSDSFEGTDTQYF.

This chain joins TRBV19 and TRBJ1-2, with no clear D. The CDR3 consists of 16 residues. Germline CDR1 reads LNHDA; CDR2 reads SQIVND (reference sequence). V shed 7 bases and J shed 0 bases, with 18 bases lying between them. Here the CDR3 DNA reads TGTGCCAGTACGAGCCCCCTCCGGGGTACTAACTATGGCTACACCTTC. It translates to CASTSPLRGTNYGYTF.

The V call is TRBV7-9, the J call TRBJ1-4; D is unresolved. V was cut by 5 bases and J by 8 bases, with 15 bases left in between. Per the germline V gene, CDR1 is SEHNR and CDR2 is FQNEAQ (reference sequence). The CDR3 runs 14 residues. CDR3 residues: CASSISAGTEKLFF. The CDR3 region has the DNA TGTGCCAGCAGCATTTCGGCGGGCACAGAAAAACTGTTTTTT.

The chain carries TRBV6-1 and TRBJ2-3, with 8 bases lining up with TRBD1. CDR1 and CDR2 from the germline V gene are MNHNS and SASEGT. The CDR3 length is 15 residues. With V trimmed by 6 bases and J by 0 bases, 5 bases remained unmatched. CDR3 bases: TGTGCCAGCAGGGTGACAGGGGCTAGCACAGATACGCAGTATTTT. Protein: CASRVTGASTDTQYF.

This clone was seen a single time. The CDR3 here is CASSISWDNSNYGYTF. DNA of the CDR3: TGTGCCAGTAGTATATCCTGGGACAACTCTAACTATGGCTACACCTTC. The chain employs TRBV19 and TRBJ1-2; a weak D match, TRBD1 (6 bases). This CDR3 has 16 amino acids. The ends were cut back, 2 bases at V and 0 bases at J, with 13 bases in the middle. CDR1 and CDR2 from the germline V gene are LNHDA and SQIVND (reference sequence).

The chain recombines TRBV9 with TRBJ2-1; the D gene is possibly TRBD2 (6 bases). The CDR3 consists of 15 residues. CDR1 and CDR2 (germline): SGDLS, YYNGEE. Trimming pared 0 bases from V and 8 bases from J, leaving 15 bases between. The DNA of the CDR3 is TGTGCCAGCAGCGTAGTGGAGGGGAGGTGGGATGAGCAGTTCTTC. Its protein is CASSVVEGRWDEQFF. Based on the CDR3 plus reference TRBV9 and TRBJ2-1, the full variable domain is DSGVTQTPKHLITATGQRVTLRCSPRSGDLSVYWYQQSLDQGLQFLIQYYNGEERAKGNILERFSAQQFPDLHSELNLSSLELGDSALYFCASSVVEGRWDEQFFGPGTRLTVL.

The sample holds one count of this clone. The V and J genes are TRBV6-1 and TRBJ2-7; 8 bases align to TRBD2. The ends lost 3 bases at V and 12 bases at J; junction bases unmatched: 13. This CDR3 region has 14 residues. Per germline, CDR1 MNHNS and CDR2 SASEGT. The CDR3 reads CASSELAGPPGLYF. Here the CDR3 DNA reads TGTGCCAGCAGTGAGCTAGCGGGCCCCCCGGGGCTGTACTTC.

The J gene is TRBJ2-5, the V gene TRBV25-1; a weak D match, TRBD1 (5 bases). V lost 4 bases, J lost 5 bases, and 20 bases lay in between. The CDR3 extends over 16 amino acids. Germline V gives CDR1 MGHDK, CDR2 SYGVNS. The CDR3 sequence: CASSVGDSPYPETQYF. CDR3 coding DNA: TGTGCCAGCAGTGTCGGCGACAGCCCGTACCCGGAGACCCAGTACTTC.

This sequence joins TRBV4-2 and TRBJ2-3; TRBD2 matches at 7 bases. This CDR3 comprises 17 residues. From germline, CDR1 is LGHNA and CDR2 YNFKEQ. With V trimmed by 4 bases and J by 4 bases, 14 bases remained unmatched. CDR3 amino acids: CASSLLGAGENADTQYF. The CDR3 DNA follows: TGTGCCAGCAGCCTCCTCGGGGCGGGAGAGAACGCAGATACGCAGTATTTT.

The CDR3 loop reads CASSVVAGATNEQFF. The CDR3 coding sequence is TGTGCCAGCAGCGTTGTAGCGGGAGCTACCAATGAGCAGTTCTTC. V is TRBV9 and J is TRBJ2-1, with TRBD2 matching 9 bases. V was pared by 2 bases and J by 6 bases, with 6 bases of the junction left unmatched. The germline CDR1 and CDR2 sequences are SGDLS and YYNGEE. This CDR3 spans 15 amino acids.

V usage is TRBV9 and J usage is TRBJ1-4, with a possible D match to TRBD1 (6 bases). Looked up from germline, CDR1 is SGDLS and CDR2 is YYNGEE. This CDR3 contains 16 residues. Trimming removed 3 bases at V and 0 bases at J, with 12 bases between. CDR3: CASSAGTYSTNEKLFF. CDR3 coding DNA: TGTGCCAGCAGCGCGGGGACATATTCAACTAATGAAAAACTGTTTTTT.

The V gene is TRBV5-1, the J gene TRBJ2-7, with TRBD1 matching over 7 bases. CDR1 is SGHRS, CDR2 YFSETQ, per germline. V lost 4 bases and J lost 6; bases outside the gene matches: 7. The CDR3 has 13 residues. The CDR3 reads CASSEDTGVEQYF. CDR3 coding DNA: TGCGCCAGCAGCGAAGACACAGGGGTCGAGCAGTACTTC.

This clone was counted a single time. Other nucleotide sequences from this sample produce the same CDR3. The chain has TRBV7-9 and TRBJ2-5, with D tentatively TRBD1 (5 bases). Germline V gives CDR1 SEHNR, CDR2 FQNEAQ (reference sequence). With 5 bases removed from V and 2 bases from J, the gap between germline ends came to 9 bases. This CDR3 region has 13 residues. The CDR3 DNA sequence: TGTGCCAGCAGCCGCGGACAACAAGAGACCCAGTACTTC. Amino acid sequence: CASSRGQQETQYF. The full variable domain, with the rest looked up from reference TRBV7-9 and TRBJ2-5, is DTGVSQNPRHKITKRGQNVTFRCDPISEHNRLYWYRQTLGQGPEFLTYFQNEAQLEKSRLLSDRFSAERPKGSFSTLEIQRTEQGDSAMYLCASSRGQQETQYFGPGTRLLVL.

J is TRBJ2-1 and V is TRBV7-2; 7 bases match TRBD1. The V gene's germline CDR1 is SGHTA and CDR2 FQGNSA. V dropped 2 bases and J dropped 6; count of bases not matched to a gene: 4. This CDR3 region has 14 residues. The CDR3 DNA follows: TGTGCCAGCAGCTTACAGACAGGGCTCAATGAGCAGTTCTTC. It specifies CASSLQTGLNEQFF.

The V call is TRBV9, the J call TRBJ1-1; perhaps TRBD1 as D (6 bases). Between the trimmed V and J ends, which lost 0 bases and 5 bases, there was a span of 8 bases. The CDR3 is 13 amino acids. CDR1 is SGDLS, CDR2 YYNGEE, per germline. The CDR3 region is CASSVATGTEAFF. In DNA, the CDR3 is TGTGCCAGCAGCGTAGCTACAGGGACTGAAGCTTTCTTT.

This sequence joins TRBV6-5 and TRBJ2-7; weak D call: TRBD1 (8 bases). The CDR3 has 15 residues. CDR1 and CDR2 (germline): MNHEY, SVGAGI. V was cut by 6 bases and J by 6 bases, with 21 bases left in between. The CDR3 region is CASSRGSTGGAEQYF. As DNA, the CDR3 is TGTGCCAGCAGCCGAGGGAGTACAGGGGGGGCCGAGCAGTACTTC.

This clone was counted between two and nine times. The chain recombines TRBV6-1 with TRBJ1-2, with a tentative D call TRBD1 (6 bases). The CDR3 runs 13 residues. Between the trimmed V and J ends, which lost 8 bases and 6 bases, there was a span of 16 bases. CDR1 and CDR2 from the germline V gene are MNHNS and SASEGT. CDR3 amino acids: CASSMGARDGYTF. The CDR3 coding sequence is TGTGCCAGCTCTATGGGGGCAAGGGATGGCTACACCTTC.

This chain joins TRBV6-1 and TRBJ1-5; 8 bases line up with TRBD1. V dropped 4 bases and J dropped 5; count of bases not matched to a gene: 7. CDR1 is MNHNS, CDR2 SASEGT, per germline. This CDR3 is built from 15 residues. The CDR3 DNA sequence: TGTGCCAGCAGTGGCACAGGGGGAGGGGATCAGCCCCAGCATTTT. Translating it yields CASSGTGGGDQPQHF.